This T cell receptor (beta chain) was recovered during a study of human T cells and chemical hapten exposure (dated by TCRdb to about 2021). For the wider study: For sensitization, 2% DPC in acetone was applied to a roughly 2 cm by roughly 2 cm area of upper inner arm skin. Throughout the roughly 25-week study period, patients were also given weekly therapeutic DPC doses on the scalp. Patch testing was performed on the upper back with Finn chambers containing 0.01% DPC, and the patch tests were scored after 6 days according to International Contact Dermatitis Research Group standards. The mostly female patient cohort included alopecia areata with under or over 50% scalp involvement, alopecia totalis and alopecia universalis. The libraries were sequenced as a pool, and the TCR yield per sample differed mostly because of small variations in library volumes within the pool. This study followed changes in the peripheral blood TCR repertoire in vivo during primary and secondary sensitization of alopecia patients to the hapten diphenylcyclopropenone (DPC). Blood samples were taken from patients before sensitization (week 0) and at 2, 6 and about 24 weeks after DPC sensitization. For TCR sequencing, blood came from about 29 alopecia patients at anywhere from one to four time points (pre-sensitization, 2, 6 and 24 weeks).

The method was RACE. The data were produced on a NextSeq 500. During library preparation, unique molecular identifiers were attached to individual cDNA molecules so that TCRs could be counted quantitatively and reproducibly. From each blood RNA sample, both TCR alpha and TCR beta chains were sequenced. The study's processing was this. The median number of TCRs per sample was roughly 100,000, ranging from about 20,000 to 700,000. V, J and CDR3 annotation of the TCR reads was carried out using the Decombinator software suite. For PS versus PT1 abundance plots, all samples were subsampled to the same number of TCRs (28,000). TCRs were defined as expanded if absent before sensitization and observed at least eight times at the 2-week time point. The public sequencing data were trimmed at Q25 with fastp and processed into clonotypes with MiXCR by TCRdb, which kept only in-frame beta chains. Rows are combined by CDR3 protein, so each entry shows the most common genes and DNA. TCRdb, rather than the study authors, made the V and J calls. The sample profile shows around 330,000 distinct CDR3 sequences; 5.5% of them were found once. The leading ten clones occupy under 9.5% of the sample.

This clonotype was picked up many times. Its antigen has not been determined. Within one base of it there is no much larger clone, and no base qualities were kept. Overall study results and their limits: Significantly more large CDR3 similarity clusters were formed by expanded TCRs than by pre-sensitization or healthy control sets, consistent with antigen-driven responses. Because every patient had alopecia, a presumed autoimmune disease, the patients' immune response might differ from that of healthy individuals. A positive correlation was found between the number of PT1 expanded TCRs and patch test score, with significance reached at thresholds 8, 16 and 32 but not 4. DPC sensitization did not change how many TCRs were above 1 in 1000 frequency, and no evidence was found of alterations in global repertoire structure. Repeated subsampling changed both the strength of the expansion versus patch-test correlation and the threshold at which that correlation became significant.

There are 14 amino acids in the CDR3, from cysteine to phenylalanine inclusive. The entry retains the CDR3 DNA only, 42 bases that are in frame from base 1. Relative to germline, V is 2 bases shorter and J is 8 bases shorter, with 12 bases between their ends. The time point label on this specimen signifies: pre-sensitization, week 0. The sample's treatment or condition label, decoded: therapeutic diphenylcyclopropenone sensitization with weekly scalp DPC. At each patch-test visit, blood was drawn before the patch test was applied. Patients were eligible if aged 18 to 70, diagnosed with alopecia and judged suitable for DPC therapy, and pregnant patients were excluded. Total RNA was extracted from unfractionated whole blood collected in Tempus Blood RNA tubes.

The sequence is built from TRBV12-3 or TRBV12-4 and TRBJ2-2; the D element could tentatively be TRBD1 or TRBD2, as 6 bases agree for each. The TCR comes from a woman aged 18-35 years with alopecia areata. Some clones in this sample may be carry-over from other donors' samples. Sequenced here: whole blood, sampled in connection with sensitization to the hapten diphenylcyclopropenone (DPC). The CDR3 protein is CASSLRRGHGELFF. Read as DNA, the sequence is TGTGCCAGCAGTTTACGTCGGGGGCATGGGGAGCTGTTTTTT.